The TCR beta chain under discussion was sequenced for a study of CXCR3-negative and CXCR3-positive naive CD8 T cells. As to this clonotype: The antigen is undetermined.

General observations from the study: CXCR3 expression partially decreased after cryopreservation; most assays used fresh PBMCs. Naive subsets did not differ in surface CD5, and the authors estimated TCR strength using properties of the TRB CDR3. Whereas both naive subsets had comparably high diversity, memory CD8+ cells had much lower diversity.

The CDR3 extends over 18 amino acids. Germline loops: CDR1 SGHVS, CDR2 FQNEAQ. Triplicates of under 350,000 cells were sorted from each CD8+ T cell subset. The method, 5' RACE with UMI labels, was used to prepare the TRB cDNA libraries. TCRdb reprocessed the 5' RACE reads, with one entry per CDR3 protein and no DNA. The sample table includes some 56,000 distinct CDR3 sequences. The clonotype was recovered from a human donor in good health. Some clones in this sample may be carry-over from other donors' samples. The V and J genes are TRBV7-8 and TRBJ2-5; TCRdb's assignment of TRBD2 cannot be checked, as there is no DNA. Sequenced input: memory CD8+ T cells from blood. CDR3 amino acids: CASSPETSAHWYQETQYF.